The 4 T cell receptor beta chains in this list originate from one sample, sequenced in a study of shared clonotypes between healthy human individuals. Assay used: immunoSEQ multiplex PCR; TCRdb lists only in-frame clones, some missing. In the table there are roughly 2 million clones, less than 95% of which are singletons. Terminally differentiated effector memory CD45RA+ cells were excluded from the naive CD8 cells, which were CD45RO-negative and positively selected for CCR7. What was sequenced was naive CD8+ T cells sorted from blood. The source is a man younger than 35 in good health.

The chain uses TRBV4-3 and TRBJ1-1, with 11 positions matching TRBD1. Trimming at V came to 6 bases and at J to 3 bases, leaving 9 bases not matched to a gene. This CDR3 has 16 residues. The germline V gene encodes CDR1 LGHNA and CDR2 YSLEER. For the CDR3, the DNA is TGCGCCAGCAGGCCGGGACAGGGGGTTGGCGACACTGAAGCTTTCTTT. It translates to CASRPGQGVGDTEAFF.

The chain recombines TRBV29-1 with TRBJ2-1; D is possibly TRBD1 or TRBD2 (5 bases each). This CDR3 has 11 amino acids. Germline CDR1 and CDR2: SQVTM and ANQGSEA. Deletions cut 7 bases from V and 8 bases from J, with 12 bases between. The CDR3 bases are TGCAGCGCCGAAGGGGACCATGAGCAGTTCTTC. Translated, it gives CSAEGDHEQFF.

CDR3 in amino acids: CASSLTSGGPGEQFF. The CDR3 nucleotides are TGTGCCAGTAGCCTGACTAGCGGGGGGCCGGGTGAGCAGTTCTTC. This sequence joins TRBV19 and TRBJ2-1; 13 bases are shared with TRBD2. J was trimmed by 9 bases and V by 6 bases; bases with no gene match: 8. Germline V gives CDR1 LNHDA, CDR2 SQIVND (reference sequence). This CDR3 is built from 15 residues.

CDR3: CASRILSEKLFF. Written as DNA, the CDR3 is TGTGCCAGCAGAATTCTCTCAGAAAAACTGTTTTTT. This chain uses TRBV7-9 with TRBJ1-4; D not certain. The CDR3 contains 12 residues. Trimming took off 6 bases at V and 8 bases at J, with 10 bases between the two ends. In germline, CDR1 is SEHNR, CDR2 FQNEAQ (reference sequence).